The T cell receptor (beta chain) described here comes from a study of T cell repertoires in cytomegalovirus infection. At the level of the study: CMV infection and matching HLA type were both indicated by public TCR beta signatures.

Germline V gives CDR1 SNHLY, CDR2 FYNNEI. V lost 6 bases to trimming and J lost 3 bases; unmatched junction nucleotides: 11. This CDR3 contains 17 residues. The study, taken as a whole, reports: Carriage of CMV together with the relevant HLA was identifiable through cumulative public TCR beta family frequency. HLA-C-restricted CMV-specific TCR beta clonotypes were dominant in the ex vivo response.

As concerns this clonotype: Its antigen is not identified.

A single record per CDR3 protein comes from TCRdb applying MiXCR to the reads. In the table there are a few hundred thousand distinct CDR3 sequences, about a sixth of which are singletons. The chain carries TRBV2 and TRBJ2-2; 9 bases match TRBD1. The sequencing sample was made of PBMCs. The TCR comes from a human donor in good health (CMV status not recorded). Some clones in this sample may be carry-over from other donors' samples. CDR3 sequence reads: CASRADRGGMYTGELFF. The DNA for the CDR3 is TGTGCCAGCAGAGCGGACAGGGGCGGGATGTACACCGGGGAGCTGTTTTTT.